This T cell receptor beta chain was profiled in a study of blood T cell repertoires in COVID-19. Study summary: COVID-19 samples collected from the United States, Italy and Spain covered acute and convalescent phases.

The table lists this clone with a count of one. This CDR3 spans 13 amino acids. The ends were cut back, 6 bases at V and 4 bases at J, with 12 bases in the middle. The germline V gene has CDR1 WNHNN and CDR2 SYGVQD (reference sequence). Original processing methods: Nucleated cell counts were estimated from reference gene primer amplification. Assay: immunoSEQ multiplex PCR; the TCRdb copy retains only in-frame clones and omits some. That table furnishes V, J and clone size, whereas the DNA furnished D and trimming. Of 180,000 or so clones in the sample, approximately 88% were seen once. The specimen sequenced was PBMCs or T cells enriched from blood (not recorded which). This chain uses TRBV10-1 with TRBJ1-1; tentative D call: TRBD1 (6 bases). This TCR was recovered from a woman between 55 and 75 years old who had recovered from COVID-19. The CDR3 is CASRQGLTTEAFF. Here the CDR3 DNA reads TGCGCCAGCAGACAGGGTCTGACCACTGAAGCTTTCTTT.